The clone carrying this T cell receptor beta chain came up once. Its antigen is still unknown. Germline V lookup: CDR1 SNHLY, CDR2 FYNNEI. The CDR3 is 14 residues long. V lost 6 bases, J lost 0 bases, and 12 bases lay in between. This entry belongs to a study of cytomegalovirus exposure and HLA in healthy donors. Study-wide results and limits: Previous analysis showed most TCR beta V segments were productive about 90% or about 30% of the time. Many donors shared some public TCRs, even though most TCR sequences were rare.

The PCR ran on 60 Vbeta and 13 Jbeta primers. TCRdb's table, derived via immunoSEQ multiplex PCR, lists solely in-frame clones and lacks some. Found here are some 170,000 clones, about 83% of them singletons; the top ten hold under 0.95%. This rearrangement joins TRBV2 to TRBJ2-7; possible D gene TRBD2, 6 bases. Material: PBMCs. This TCR was recovered from a woman aged 25-40 years in good health and CMV-seronegative. CDR3 amino acids: CASRRDFSSYEQYF. DNA for the CDR3: TGTGCCAGCAGGCGGGACTTCAGCTCCTACGAGCAGTACTTC.